The sequence of this T cell receptor (beta chain) was determined in a study of blood T cell repertoires in COVID-19. Background on the study: Both acute and convalescent COVID-19 samples were obtained from the United States, Italy and Spain. Sources were T cells, B-cell-depleted T cells, or PBMCs; the material itself was cDNA or gDNA.

Source study methods: Reference gene primer amplification yielded estimated nucleated cell counts. Profiling relied on immunoSEQ multiplex PCR, and the TCRdb table lists in-frame clones only, not all of them. V and J calls and clone size are copied from that table; D and trimming were computed from the DNA. The sample shows 55,000 to 65,000 clones, roughly 88% of them seen only once. Losses at the gene ends were 3 bases for V and 0 bases for J; bases not matched to a gene: 2. This CDR3 region has 16 residues. Germline lookup yields CDR1 PRHDT and CDR2 FYEKMQ (reference sequence). The chain carries TRBV13 and TRBJ1-3, with 10 bases lining up with TRBD1. This clonotype was sampled from a woman aged 55-69 years with acute or convalescent COVID-19. The sample comprised peripheral blood. The CDR3 loop is CASSFGDRGSGNTIYF. For the CDR3, the DNA is TGTGCCAGCAGCTTCGGGGACAGGGGCTCTGGAAACACCATATATTTT.